This paragraph covers one TCR beta chain sequence. This CDR3 spans 15 amino acids. Trimming took 3 bases from V and 9 from J, leaving 24 bases between them. Germline V gene sequence: CDR1 GTSNPN, CDR2 SVGIG (reference sequence). This entry is derived from a study of blood T cell repertoires in COVID-19. Whole-study context: Samples taken during acute and convalescent COVID-19 were collected in the United States, Italy and Spain. In each case, the material was cDNA or gDNA derived from T cells, B-cell-depleted T cells, or PBMCs.

Authors' methods: Nucleated cell counts were estimated from reference gene primer amplification. The data were produced by immunoSEQ multiplex PCR, yet TCRdb's version contains in-frame clones alone and is incomplete. V and J calls and clone size follow that table, whereas D and trimming were derived from the DNA. The top ten clones hold over 5% of a sample with about 300,000 clones, about nine tenths of them seen once. Seattle-derived patients entered the study during active infection and were followed longitudinally. Sample: peripheral blood. The TCR comes from a woman aged 45-59 years with COVID-19, enrolled during active disease. V gene TRBV30 combines with J gene TRBJ2-7; D is undetermined. The CDR3 DNA sequence: TGTGCCTGGAGCCCCGCGGCACAACGTATACGATCGCAGTACTTC. Translated, it gives CAWSPAAQRIRSQYF.